In this sample, the clone carrying this T cell receptor beta chain turned up a few times. Time point denoted: blood at routine non-recurrence follow-up after resection. This specimen comes from a study of spatial heterogeneity in lung cancer. At the level of the study: Patients with untreated early-stage non-small cell lung cancer, numbering some 72, were the donors.

Via MiXCR, TCRdb re-called the 5' RACE reads, giving one row per CDR3 protein. The sample lists about 41,000 distinct CDR3 sequences, about 11% occurring once. The CDR3 runs 15 residues. The germline V gene encodes CDR1 MNHEY and CDR2 SVGEGT. Trimming cost V 2 bases and J 4 bases, with 12 bases left between them. The sequencing here drew on PBMCs, taken at follow-up. V gene TRBV6-2 or TRBV6-3 combines with J gene TRBJ1-5, with D uncertain. This clonotype originated in a female donor with early-stage non-small cell lung cancer. The DNA of the CDR3 is TGTGCCAGCAGTTACGAGGCAGGATCTAATCAGCCCCAGCATTTT. Translated: CASSYEAGSNQPQHF.